Listed below are T cell receptor beta chains from one sample, sequenced in a study of shared clonotypes between healthy human individuals. Repertoires were generated with immunoSEQ multiplex PCR, while TCRdb's copy carries only in-frame clones and drops some. The profile shows some 500,000 clones, approximately 71% of them singletons. The sample comprised PBMCs. The receptors stem from a woman aged 35 to 49 in good health. Some clones in this sample may be carry-over from other donors' samples. The CDR3 runs from the conserved cysteine through the conserved F or W. Fields, in order: clone size, J gene, V gene, D gene, CDR3 protein, CDR3 DNA. D genes are given only for firm matches. The size of a clone is reported for some rows only, either as once, few or many, or as a class for expanded clones.

>NA|TRBJ1-1|TRBV18|NA
CASSPLKGENTEAFF
TGTGCCAGCTCACCACTCAAGGGGGAGAACACTGAAGCTTTCTTT
>NA|TRBJ2-3|TRBV13|TRBD2
CASSPRGLGNTQYF
TGTGCCAGCAGCCCTAGGGGACTAGGAAATACGCAGTATTTT
>NA|TRBJ2-2|TRBV4-1|NA
CASSQQSANTGELFF
TGCGCCAGCAGCCAACAGAGCGCGAACACCGGGGAGCTGTTTTTT
>NA|TRBJ1-3|TRBV4-3|NA
CASSQDYGNPGNTIYF
TGCGCCAGCAGCCAAGATTATGGAAACCCTGGAAACACCATATATTTT
>NA|TRBJ1-1|TRBV6-4|NA
CASRLESHTEAFF
TGTGCCAGCAGACTCGAGAGTCACACTGAAGCTTTCTTT
>NA|TRBJ2-7|TRBV21-1|NA
CASSKAILAGVYEQYF
TGTGCCAGCAGCAAAGCGATCCTAGCGGGAGTCTACGAGCAGTACTTC
>NA|TRBJ2-7|TRBV28|NA
CASTSSAPPYEQYF
TGTGCCAGCACTAGCTCCGCTCCCCCCTACGAGCAGTACTTC
>NA|TRBJ2-1|TRBV5-4|NA
CASSSTSEQFF
TGTGCCAGCAGCTCAACTAGTGAGCAGTTCTTC
>NA|TRBJ1-1|TRBV7-2|NA
CASSLTEGTEAFF
TGTGCCAGCAGCTTAACCGAGGGCACTGAAGCTTTCTTT
>NA|TRBJ2-7|TRBV10-3|TRBD1
CAISDPGTASYEQYF
TGTGCCATCAGTGATCCCGGGACAGCTTCCTACGAGCAGTACTTC
>many|TRBJ2-7|TRBV30|NA
CAWNRQNSYEQYF
TGTGCCTGGAACCGACAAAACTCCTACGAGCAGTACTTC
>few|TRBJ1-1|TRBV6-5|TRBD1
CASSYTDRDTEAFF
TGTGCCAGCAGTTACACGGACAGGGACACTGAAGCTTTCTTT
>NA|TRBJ1-2|TRBV9|TRBD1
CASSVGQGDNYGYTF
TGTGCCAGCAGCGTGGGACAGGGGGACAACTATGGCTACACCTTC
>NA|TRBJ2-1|TRBV5-1|TRBD2
CASSLGLAGGYEQFF
TGCGCCAGCAGCTTGGGACTAGCGGGAGGTTATGAGCAGTTCTTC
>NA|TRBJ2-5|TRBV9|NA
CASSVALGGWETQYF
TGTGCCAGCAGCGTAGCTCTGGGAGGATGGGAGACCCAGTACTTC
>NA|TRBJ1-3|TRBV7-8|NA
CASSFLAERTGNTIYF
TGTGCCAGCAGCTTTTTAGCCGAGCGCACTGGAAACACCATATATTTT
>NA|TRBJ1-2|TRBV18|NA
CASSPAGGEHGYTF
TGTGCCAGCTCACCAGCCGGGGGGGAACATGGCTACACCTTC
>many|TRBJ2-5|TRBV19|TRBD2
CASSSTSGVQETQYF
TGTGCCAGTAGTAGTACTAGCGGCGTCCAAGAGACCCAGTACTTC
>NA|TRBJ2-6|TRBV4-2|TRBD1
CASGTGPSSGANVLTF
TGTGCCAGCGGGACAGGCCCCTCATCTGGGGCCAACGTCCTGACTTTC
>once|TRBJ2-2|TRBV7-6|TRBD2
CASSPTRTSGRIAGELFF
TGTGCCAGCAGCCCTACACGGACTAGCGGGAGGATAGCCGGGGAGCTGTTTTTT